This passage covers 8 T cell receptor beta chains from one sample sequenced in a study of CD8 T cells in ankylosing spondylitis. TCRdb reprocessed the 5' RACE reads via MiXCR and lists one record per CDR3 protein. The sample contains about 340,000 distinct CDR3 sequences, approximately 14% of which appear only once. Sequences were obtained from blood, either unsorted or a sorted T cell fraction (not recorded which). Every receptor here comes from a male donor with ankylosing spondylitis or in good health (not recorded which).

The chain combines TRBV20-1 with TRBJ2-1; TRBD2 agrees at 9 bases. This CDR3 region has 15 residues. Germline assignment: CDR1 DFQATT and CDR2 SNEGSKA (reference sequence). V lost 0 bases and J lost 7; bases outside the gene matches: 7. In DNA form, the CDR3 reads TGCAGTGCTAGAGATTGGGCGGGAGGGCCGAATGAGCAGTTCTTC. Protein product: CSARDWAGGPNEQFF.

The J gene is TRBJ2-5, the V gene TRBV12-5; tentative D call: TRBD2 (6 bases). Trimming removed 7 bases from V and 1 base from J, with 16 bases in between. The CDR3 runs to 15 residues. CDR1 LGHNT and CDR2 FRNRAP come from the germline V gene. CDR3 sequence: CASAAPPGSQETQYF. CDR3 DNA sequence: TGTGCTAGTGCCGCCCCCCCCGGGAGCCAAGAGACCCAGTACTTC.

The rearrangement uses TRBV10-3 and TRBJ1-5; D might be TRBD1 (6 bases). The germline V gene encodes CDR1 ENHRY and CDR2 SYGVKD. Trimming pared 0 bases from V and 12 bases from J, leaving 15 bases between. CDR3 length equals 14 residues. This CDR3 reads CAISESRPGGLQHF. The DNA of the CDR3 is TGTGCCATCAGTGAGTCGCGCCCGGGGGGGCTCCAGCATTTT.

This clonotype was counted ten times or more. The chain recombines TRBV7-9 with TRBJ1-2; D is possibly TRBD1 (5 bases). Trimming took 1 base from V and 8 from J, leaving 11 bases between them. This CDR3 is 13 amino acids long. Germline loops: CDR1 SEHNR, CDR2 FQNEAQ (reference sequence). The CDR3 region has the DNA TGTGCCAGCAGCTTAGGACAGATTCGCGGCTACACCTTC. Residues: CASSLGQIRGYTF. Full variable domain (outside the CDR3, taken from reference TRBV7-9 and TRBJ1-2): DTGVSQNPRHKITKRGQNVTFRCDPISEHNRLYWYRQTLGQGPEFLTYFQNEAQLEKSRLLSDRFSAERPKGSFSTLEIQRTEQGDSAMYLCASSLGQIRGYTFGSGTRLTVV.

This clonotype has just a few counts. The chain combines TRBV28 with TRBJ1-5; weak D call: TRBD1 (6 bases). V gave up 5 bases and J gave up 2 bases, with 16 bases separating them. This CDR3 is 16 amino acids long. From germline, CDR1 is MDHEN and CDR2 SYDVKM. CDR3 DNA sequence: TGTGCCAGCAGTCCGCAGGGGTTCTACGGCAATCAGCCCCAGCATTTT. Its translation is CASSPQGFYGNQPQHF.

Only a few counts were recorded for this clonotype. The rearrangement links TRBV12-3 or TRBV12-4 to TRBJ1-1, with D possibly TRBD1 on 6 matching bases. The V gene lost 6 bases and the J gene lost 3 bases, with 14 bases spanning the gap. The CDR3 length is 14 residues. This chain's CDR3 is CASSLGALDTEAFF. CDR3 DNA sequence: TGTGCCAGCAGCCTGGGGGCCCTGGACACTGAAGCTTTCTTT.

The chain employs TRBV7-9 and TRBJ2-1, with 8 bases lining up with TRBD2. CDR3 length: 14 amino acids. Germline V gives CDR1 SEHNR, CDR2 FQNEAQ (reference sequence). V trimming: 2 bases; J trimming: 7 bases; junction bases outside the gene matches: 4. DNA of the CDR3: TGTGCCAGCAGCTTAAAGGGACTAGGAAATGAGCAGTTCTTC. Its protein product is CASSLKGLGNEQFF.

This clonotype occurred many times. The chain couples TRBV29-1 to TRBJ2-1; D assignment may be TRBD1 or TRBD2 (5 bases each). The CDR3 sequence is 16 residues long. Germline CDR1 and CDR2: SQVTM and ANQGSEA. Trimming stripped 2 bases from V and 0 bases from J, with 14 bases between. This chain's CDR3 is CSVERGAGTSYNEQFF. The CDR3 nucleotides read TGCAGCGTTGAAAGGGGTGCAGGGACCTCCTACAATGAGCAGTTCTTC.